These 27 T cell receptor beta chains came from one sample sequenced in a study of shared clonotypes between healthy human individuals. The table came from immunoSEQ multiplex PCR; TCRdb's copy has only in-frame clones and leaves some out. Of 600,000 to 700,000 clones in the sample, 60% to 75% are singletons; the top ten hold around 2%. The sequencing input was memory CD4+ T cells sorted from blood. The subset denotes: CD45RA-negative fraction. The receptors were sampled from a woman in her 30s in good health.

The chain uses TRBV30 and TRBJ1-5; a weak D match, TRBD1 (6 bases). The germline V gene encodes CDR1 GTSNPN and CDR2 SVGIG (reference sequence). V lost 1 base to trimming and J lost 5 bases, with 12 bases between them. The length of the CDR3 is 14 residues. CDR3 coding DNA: TGTGCCTGGAGTGCAGGACAGCGAGATCAGCCCCAGCATTTT. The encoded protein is CAWSAGQRDQPQHF.

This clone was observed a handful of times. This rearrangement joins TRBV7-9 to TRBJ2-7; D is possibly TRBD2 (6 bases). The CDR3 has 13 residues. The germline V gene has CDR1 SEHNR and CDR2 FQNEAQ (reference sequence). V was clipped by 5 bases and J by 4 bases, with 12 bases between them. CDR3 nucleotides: TGTGCCAGCAGCCTGGCGGAGGGGTACGAGCAGTACTTC. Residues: CASSLAEGYEQYF.

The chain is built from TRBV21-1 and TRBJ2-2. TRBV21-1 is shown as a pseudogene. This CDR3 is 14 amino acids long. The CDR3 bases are TGTGCCAGCAGCAAAGTTAAAGACACCGGGGAGCTGTTTTTT. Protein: CASSKVKDTGELFF.

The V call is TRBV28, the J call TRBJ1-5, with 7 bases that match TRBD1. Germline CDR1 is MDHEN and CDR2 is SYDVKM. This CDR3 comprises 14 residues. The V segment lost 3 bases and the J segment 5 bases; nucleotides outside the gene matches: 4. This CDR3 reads CASSLGQGDQPQHF. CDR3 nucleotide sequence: TGTGCCAGCAGTTTGGGCCAGGGGGATCAGCCCCAGCATTTT.

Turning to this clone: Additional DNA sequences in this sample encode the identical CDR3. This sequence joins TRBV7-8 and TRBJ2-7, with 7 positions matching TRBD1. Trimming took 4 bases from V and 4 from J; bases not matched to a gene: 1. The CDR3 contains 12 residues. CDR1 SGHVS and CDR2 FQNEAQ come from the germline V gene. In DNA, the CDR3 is TGTGCCAGCAGCTGGGACAGTTACGAGCAGTACTTC. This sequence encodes CASSWDSYEQYF.

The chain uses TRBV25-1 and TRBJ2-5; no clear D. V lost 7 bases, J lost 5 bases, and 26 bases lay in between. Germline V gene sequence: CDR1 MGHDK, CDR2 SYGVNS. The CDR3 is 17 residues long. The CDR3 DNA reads TGTGCCAGCACGGTAGGAGAGTCCCCGAAGCGTCGGGAGACCCAGTACTTC. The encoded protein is CASTVGESPKRRETQYF.

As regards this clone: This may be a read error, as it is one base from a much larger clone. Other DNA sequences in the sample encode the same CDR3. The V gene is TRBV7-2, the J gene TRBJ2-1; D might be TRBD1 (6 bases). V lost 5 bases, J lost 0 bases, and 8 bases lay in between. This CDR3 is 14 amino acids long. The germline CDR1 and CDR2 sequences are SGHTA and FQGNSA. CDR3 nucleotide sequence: TGTGCCAGCAGCCAGGACAGCTCCTACAATGAGCAGTTCTTC. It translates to CASSQDSSYNEQFF.

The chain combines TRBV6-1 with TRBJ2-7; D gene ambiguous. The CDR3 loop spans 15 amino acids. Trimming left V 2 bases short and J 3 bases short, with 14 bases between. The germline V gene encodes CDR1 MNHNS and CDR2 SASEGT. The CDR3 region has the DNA TGTGCCAGCAGTGAACCCCGGCGGCTTATCTACGAGCAGTACTTC. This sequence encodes CASSEPRRLIYEQYF.

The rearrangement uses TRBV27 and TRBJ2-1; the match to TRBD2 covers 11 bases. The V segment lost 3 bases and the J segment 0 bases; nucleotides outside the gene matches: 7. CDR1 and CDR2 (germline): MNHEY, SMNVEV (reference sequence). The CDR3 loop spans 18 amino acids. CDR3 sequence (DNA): TGTGCCAGCAGTTTCAGACTAGCGGGACACAGCTCCTACAATGAGCAGTTCTTC. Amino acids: CASSFRLAGHSSYNEQFF.

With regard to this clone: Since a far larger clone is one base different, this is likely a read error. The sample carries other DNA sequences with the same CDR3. CDR3: CAWTPSGTTEAFF. The CDR3 DNA is TGTGCCTGGACCCCATCAGGGACAACTGAAGCTTTTTTT. This chain joins TRBV30 and TRBJ1-1; D might be TRBD1 (6 bases). The germline CDR1 and CDR2 sequences are GTSNPN and SVGIG (reference sequence). This CDR3 is built from 13 residues.

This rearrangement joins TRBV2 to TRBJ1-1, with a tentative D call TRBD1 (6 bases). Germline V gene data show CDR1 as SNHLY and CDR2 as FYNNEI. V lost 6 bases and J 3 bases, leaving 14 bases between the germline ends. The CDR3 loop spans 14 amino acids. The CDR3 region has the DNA TGTGCCAGCAGCGACGTACAGGGCTACACTGAAGCTTTCTTT. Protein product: CASSDVQGYTEAFF.

Here the CDR3 reads CATSRDLLGGESYGYTF. In nucleotides, the CDR3 is TGTGCCACCAGCAGAGATCTATTAGGAGGAGAGAGCTATGGCTACACCTTC. The rearrangement joins TRBV15 to TRBJ1-2; D is undetermined. Trimming stripped 0 bases from V and 4 bases from J, with 18 bases between. Germline CDR1 is LNHNV and CDR2 is YYDKDF (reference sequence). This CDR3 spans 17 amino acids.

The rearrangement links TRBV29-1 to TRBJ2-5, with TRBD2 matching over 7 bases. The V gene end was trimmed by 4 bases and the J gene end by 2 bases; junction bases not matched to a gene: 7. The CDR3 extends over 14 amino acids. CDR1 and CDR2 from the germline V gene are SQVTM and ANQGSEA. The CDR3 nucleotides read TGCAGCGTTGTTTCTCGCGGGGGACAAGAGACCCAGTACTTC. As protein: CSVVSRGGQETQYF.

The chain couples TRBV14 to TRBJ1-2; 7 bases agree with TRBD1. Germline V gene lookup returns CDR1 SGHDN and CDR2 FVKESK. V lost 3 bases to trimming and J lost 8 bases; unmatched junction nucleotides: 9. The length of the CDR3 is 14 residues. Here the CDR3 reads CASSHATGALGYTF. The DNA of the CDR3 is TGTGCCAGCAGCCACGCAACAGGGGCCCTGGGCTACACCTTC.

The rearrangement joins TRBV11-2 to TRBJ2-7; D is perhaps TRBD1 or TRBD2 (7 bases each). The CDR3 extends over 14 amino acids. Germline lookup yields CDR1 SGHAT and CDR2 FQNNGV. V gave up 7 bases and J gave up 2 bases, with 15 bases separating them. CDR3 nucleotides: TGTGCCAGCACCGGACAGGCGGGGGCCTACGAGCAGTACTTC. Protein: CASTGQAGAYEQYF.

CDR3 sequence: CASTPGRNYGYTF. Written as DNA, the CDR3 is TGTGCCAGCACCCCTGGGAGGAACTATGGCTACACCTTC. This chain uses TRBV28 with TRBJ1-2; D call uncertain. The CDR3 consists of 13 residues. In germline, CDR1 is MDHEN, CDR2 SYDVKM. Trimming pared 7 bases from V and 2 bases from J, leaving 11 bases between.

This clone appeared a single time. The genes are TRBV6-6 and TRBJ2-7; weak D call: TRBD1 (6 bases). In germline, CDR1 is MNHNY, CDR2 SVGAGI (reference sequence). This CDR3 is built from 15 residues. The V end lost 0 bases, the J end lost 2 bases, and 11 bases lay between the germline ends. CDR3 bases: TGTGCCAGCAGTTACTCGAGCAGGGGCGCCTACGAGCAGTACTTC. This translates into CASSYSSRGAYEQYF.

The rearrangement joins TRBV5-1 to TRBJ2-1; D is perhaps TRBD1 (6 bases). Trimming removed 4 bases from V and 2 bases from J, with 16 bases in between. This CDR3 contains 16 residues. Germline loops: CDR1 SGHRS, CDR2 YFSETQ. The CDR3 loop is CASSDPRGRAYNEQFF. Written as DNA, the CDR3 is TGCGCCAGCAGCGATCCCAGGGGACGGGCCTACAATGAGCAGTTCTTC.

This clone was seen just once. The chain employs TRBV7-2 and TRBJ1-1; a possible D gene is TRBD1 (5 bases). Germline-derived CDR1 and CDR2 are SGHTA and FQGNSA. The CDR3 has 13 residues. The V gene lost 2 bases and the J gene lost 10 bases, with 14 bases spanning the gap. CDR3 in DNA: TGTGCCAGCAGCTTAAGGGAGGGGTTCGGAGCTTTCTTT. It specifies CASSLREGFGAFF. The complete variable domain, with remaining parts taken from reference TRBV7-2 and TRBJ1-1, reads GAGVSQSPSNKVTEKGKDVELRCDPISGHTALYWYRQSLGQGLEFLIYFQGNSAPDKSGLPSDRFSAERTGGSVSTLTIQRTQQEDSAVYLCASSLREGFGAFFGQGTRLTVV.

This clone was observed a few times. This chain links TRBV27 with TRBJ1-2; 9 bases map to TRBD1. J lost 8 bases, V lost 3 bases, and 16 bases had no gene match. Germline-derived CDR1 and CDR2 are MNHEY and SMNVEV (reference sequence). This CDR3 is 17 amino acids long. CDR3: CASSFSPGIQGARGYTF. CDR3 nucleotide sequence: TGTGCCAGCAGTTTCTCTCCCGGAATACAGGGGGCTAGGGGCTACACCTTC.

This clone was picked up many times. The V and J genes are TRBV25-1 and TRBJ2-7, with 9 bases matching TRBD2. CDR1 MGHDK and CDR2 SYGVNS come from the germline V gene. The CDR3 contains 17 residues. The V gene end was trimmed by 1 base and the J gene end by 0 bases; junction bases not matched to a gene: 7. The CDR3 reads CASSESGLAGFSYEQYF. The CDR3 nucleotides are TGTGCCAGCAGTGAATCCGGCCTAGCGGGGTTCTCCTACGAGCAGTACTTC.

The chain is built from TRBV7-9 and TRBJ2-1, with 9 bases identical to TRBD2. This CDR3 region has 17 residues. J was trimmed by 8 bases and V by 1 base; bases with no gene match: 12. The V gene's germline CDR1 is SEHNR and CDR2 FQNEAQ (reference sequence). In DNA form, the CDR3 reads TGTGCCAGCAGCTTAGACCGGCGGGAGGGCCGGGTCGATGAGCAGTTCTTC. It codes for CASSLDRREGRVDEQFF.

The CDR3 DNA reads TGTGCCAGCGAGCGGACAGATTACAATGAGCAGTTCTTC. It codes for CASERTDYNEQFF. The chain recombines TRBV6-1 with TRBJ2-1; weak D call: TRBD1 (6 bases). CDR3 length: 13 amino acids. V lost 8 bases and J 4 bases, leaving 12 bases between the germline ends. The germline gives CDR1 MNHNS, CDR2 SASEGT.

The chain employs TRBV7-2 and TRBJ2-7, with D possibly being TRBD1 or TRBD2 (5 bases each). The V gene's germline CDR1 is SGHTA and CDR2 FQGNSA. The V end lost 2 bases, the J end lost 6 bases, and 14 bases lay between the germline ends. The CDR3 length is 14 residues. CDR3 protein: CASSLSVSGTEQYF. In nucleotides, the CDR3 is TGTGCCAGCAGCTTATCAGTGTCGGGGACCGAGCAGTACTTC.

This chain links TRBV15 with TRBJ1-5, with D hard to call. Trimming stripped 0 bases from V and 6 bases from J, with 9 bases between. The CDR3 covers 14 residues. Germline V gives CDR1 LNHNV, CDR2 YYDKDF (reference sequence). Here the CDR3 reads CATSRERRGQPQHF. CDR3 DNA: TGTGCCACCAGCAGAGAAAGACGGGGTCAGCCCCAGCATTTT.

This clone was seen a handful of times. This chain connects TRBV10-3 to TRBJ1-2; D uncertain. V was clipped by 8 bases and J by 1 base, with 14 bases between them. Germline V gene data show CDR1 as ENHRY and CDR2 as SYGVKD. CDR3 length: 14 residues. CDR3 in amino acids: CAIRADWGNYGYTF. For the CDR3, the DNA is TGTGCCATCCGGGCGGATTGGGGTAACTATGGCTACACCTTC.

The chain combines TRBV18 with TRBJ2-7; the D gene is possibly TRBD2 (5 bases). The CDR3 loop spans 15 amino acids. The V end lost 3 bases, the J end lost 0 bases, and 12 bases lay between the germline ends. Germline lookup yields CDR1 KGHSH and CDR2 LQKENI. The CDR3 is CASSPATGNSYEQYF. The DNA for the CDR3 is TGTGCCAGCTCACCTGCGACCGGGAACTCCTACGAGCAGTACTTC.